The rows below give T cell receptor beta chains drawn from one sample of a study of CD4 T cells in relation to SARS-CoV-2 and coronaviruses. The repertoire was sequenced with immunoSEQ multiplex PCR; TCRdb's copy has only in-frame clones and lacks some. The repertoire consists of about 21,000 clones, with around 80% occurring once and the leading ten covering about 16%. Their target antigens are unknown. The material sequenced was CD4+ T cells from PBMCs, cultured in vitro. All receptors come from a human donor in good health. Each CDR3 is given with its conserved first and last residue. D genes are given only for firm matches. Where a row states a size, it is once, few, many or the class of an expanded clone; other rows omit it.

d_call: NA
j_call: TRBJ1-1
v_call: TRBV3-1/TRBV3-2
clone_size: NA
cdr3_nt: TGTGCCAGCAGCCAAGAAGTCGGAGAGGGTACTGAAGCTTTCTTT
cdr3_aa: CASSQEVGEGTEAFF

d_call: TRBD1
j_call: TRBJ2-3
v_call: TRBV6-5
clone_size: NA
cdr3_nt: TGTGCCAGCAGTAGCGGACAGGACCTTGCACATACGCAGTATTTT
cdr3_aa: CASSSGQDLAHTQYF

d_call: TRBD2
j_call: TRBJ2-3
v_call: TRBV11-2
clone_size: NA
cdr3_nt: TGTGCCAGCAGCCAAGGAGCGATCACTAGCGGCACAGATACGCAGTATTTT
cdr3_aa: CASSQGAITSGTDTQYF

d_call: NA
j_call: TRBJ1-1
v_call: TRBV5-1
clone_size: NA
cdr3_nt: TGCGCCAGCAGCCTGGACAGCCGCCGGAGCACTGAAGCTTTCTTT
cdr3_aa: CASSLDSRRSTEAFF

d_call: NA
j_call: TRBJ1-1
v_call: TRBV15
clone_size: NA
cdr3_nt: TGTGCCACCAGCGGAACCAGGGGTGGGCCTGAAGCTTTCTTT
cdr3_aa: CATSGTRGGPEAFF

d_call: NA
j_call: TRBJ1-5
v_call: TRBV25-1
clone_size: once
cdr3_nt: TGTGCCAGCAGTGAAGGGTTCGTTCAGCCCCAGCATTTT
cdr3_aa: CASSEGFVQPQHF

d_call: NA
j_call: TRBJ2-1
v_call: TRBV5-1
clone_size: NA
cdr3_nt: TGCGCCAGCAGCCGCGCAGGTGAGGGTCCGGTAGGGAATGAGCAGTTCTTC
cdr3_aa: CASSRAGEGPVGNEQFF

d_call: NA
j_call: TRBJ2-3
v_call: TRBV18
clone_size: NA
cdr3_nt: TGTGCCAGCTCATTCTCAGATACGCAGTATTTT
cdr3_aa: CASSFSDTQYF

d_call: NA
j_call: TRBJ2-1
v_call: TRBV19
clone_size: NA
cdr3_nt: TGTGCCAGTAGTATATCTCGGGTAGGGGAGCAGTTCTTC
cdr3_aa: CASSISRVGEQFF

d_call: NA
j_call: TRBJ2-3
v_call: TRBV7-9
clone_size: NA
cdr3_nt: TGTGCCAGCAGCTTAGTCGGGGGCCACACAGATACGCAGTATTTT
cdr3_aa: CASSLVGGHTDTQYF

d_call: NA
j_call: TRBJ2-2
v_call: TRBV15
clone_size: NA
cdr3_nt: TGTGCCACCCAGGCGGGGAACACCGGGGAGCTGTTTTTT
cdr3_aa: CATQAGNTGELFF

d_call: TRBD1
j_call: TRBJ2-7
v_call: TRBV5-4
clone_size: NA
cdr3_nt: TGTGCCAGCAGCTTGGGGGACAGGGGGACCTACGAGCAGTACTTC
cdr3_aa: CASSLGDRGTYEQYF

d_call: NA
j_call: TRBJ2-7
v_call: TRBV3-1/TRBV3-2
clone_size: few
cdr3_nt: TGTGCCAGCAGCCAATGGGGGGTCGGACGAGGTAGGGGCTACGAGCAGTACTTC
cdr3_aa: CASSQWGVGRGRGYEQYF

d_call: TRBD1
j_call: TRBJ1-5
v_call: TRBV18
clone_size: NA
cdr3_nt: TGTGCCAGCTCACGAGGGACAGATAGCAATCAGCCCCAGCATTTT
cdr3_aa: CASSRGTDSNQPQHF

d_call: NA
j_call: TRBJ2-7
v_call: TRBV25-1
clone_size: NA
cdr3_nt: TGTGCCAGCAGTGAATCTACTTCCTACGAGCAGTACTTC
cdr3_aa: CASSESTSYEQYF

d_call: NA
j_call: TRBJ2-5
v_call: TRBV5-1
clone_size: NA
cdr3_nt: TGCGCCAGCAGAAGGGGGGGGGAGTCGGAGACCCAGTACTTC
cdr3_aa: CASRRGGESETQYF

d_call: NA
j_call: TRBJ1-1
v_call: TRBV20-1
clone_size: NA
cdr3_nt: TGCAGCGGAACAGATGGCACTGAAGCTTTCTTT
cdr3_aa: CSGTDGTEAFF

d_call: TRBD1
j_call: TRBJ2-7
v_call: TRBV11-2
clone_size: large
cdr3_nt: TGTGCCAGCAGCTTGACCGGGACAGGGATTTACGAGCAGTACTTC
cdr3_aa: CASSLTGTGIYEQYF

d_call: TRBD1
j_call: TRBJ2-2
v_call: TRBV7-3
clone_size: NA
cdr3_nt: TGTGCCAGCAGCTTAAGCCGGGACAGGGGGCGGGTCGGGGAGCTGTTTTTT
cdr3_aa: CASSLSRDRGRVGELFF

d_call: NA
j_call: TRBJ1-3
v_call: TRBV6-1
clone_size: NA
cdr3_nt: TGTGCCAGCAGTGAAGTTTTGAGGGGTACTGGAAACACCATATATTTT
cdr3_aa: CASSEVLRGTGNTIYF

d_call: NA
j_call: TRBJ2-5
v_call: TRBV15
clone_size: NA
cdr3_nt: TGTGCCACCAGCAGAGTGGGAATTGGGGCGGGAGAGACCCAGTACTTC
cdr3_aa: CATSRVGIGAGETQYF

d_call: NA
j_call: TRBJ2-1
v_call: TRBV5-1
clone_size: NA
cdr3_nt: TGCGCCAGCAGCCCTGGAGGGACAGCCGCTTCCTACAATGAGCAGTTCTTC
cdr3_aa: CASSPGGTAASYNEQFF

d_call: NA
j_call: TRBJ2-4
v_call: TRBV7-9
clone_size: NA
cdr3_nt: TGTGCCAGCAGCCGCTTCCTACAGGGCTCCAAAAACATTCAGTACTTC
cdr3_aa: CASSRFLQGSKNIQYF

d_call: TRBD1
j_call: TRBJ1-2
v_call: TRBV7-3
clone_size: NA
cdr3_nt: TGTGCCAGCAGCTTAACGGGACAGGGTGGCTACACCTTC
cdr3_aa: CASSLTGQGGYTF

d_call: NA
j_call: TRBJ2-3
v_call: TRBV11-2
clone_size: NA
cdr3_nt: TGTGCCAGCAGCTTTCTCGTCACAGATACGCAGTATTTT
cdr3_aa: CASSFLVTDTQYF

d_call: NA
j_call: TRBJ1-1
v_call: TRBV10-2
clone_size: NA
cdr3_nt: TGCGCCAGCAGTGAGTTCCCCGAGAACACTGAAGCTTTCTTT
cdr3_aa: CASSEFPENTEAFF

d_call: TRBD2
j_call: TRBJ2-1
v_call: TRBV28
clone_size: NA
cdr3_nt: TGTGCCAGCAGTTTAGGGAAGGGAGGGCGCAATGAGCAGTTCTTC
cdr3_aa: CASSLGKGGRNEQFF

d_call: TRBD1
j_call: TRBJ1-1
v_call: TRBV9
clone_size: once
cdr3_nt: TGTGCCAGCAGCGTAGTGGACAGGGGGCGAGGTGAAGCTTTCTTT
cdr3_aa: CASSVVDRGRGEAFF

d_call: NA
j_call: TRBJ2-1
v_call: TRBV2
clone_size: NA
cdr3_nt: TGTGCCAGCAGGGGAGACAGCTACAATGAGCAGTTCTTC
cdr3_aa: CASRGDSYNEQFF

d_call: TRBD1
j_call: TRBJ1-5
v_call: TRBV10-3
clone_size: NA
cdr3_nt: TGTGCCATCAGCCGGGACAGTGACAATCAGCCCCAGCATTTT
cdr3_aa: CAISRDSDNQPQHF

d_call: TRBD2
j_call: TRBJ2-7
v_call: TRBV6-4
clone_size: NA
cdr3_nt: TGTGCCAGCAGCCCTAGGGAGGGTTCGGGCGAGCAGTACTTC
cdr3_aa: CASSPREGSGEQYF

d_call: NA
j_call: TRBJ1-1
v_call: TRBV12-5
clone_size: NA
cdr3_nt: TGTGCTAGTGGTTTGGTACTGGACAGAGTGAACACTGAAGCTTTCTTT
cdr3_aa: CASGLVLDRVNTEAFF

d_call: TRBD2
j_call: TRBJ2-3
v_call: TRBV10-3
clone_size: NA
cdr3_nt: TGTGCCATCAGTACCGGGACTAGCGGTCTGGTGGATACGCAGTATTTT
cdr3_aa: CAISTGTSGLVDTQYF

d_call: NA
j_call: TRBJ2-6
v_call: TRBV6-2/TRBV6-3
clone_size: NA
cdr3_nt: TGTGCCAGCAGTTTAGAATCCGCCTCTGGGGCCAACGTCCTGACTTTC
cdr3_aa: CASSLESASGANVLTF

d_call: TRBD1
j_call: TRBJ1-2
v_call: TRBV3-1/TRBV3-2
clone_size: NA
cdr3_nt: TGTGCCAGCAGCACTGGGACAGGTCTATATGGCTACACCTTC
cdr3_aa: CASSTGTGLYGYTF

d_call: TRBD1
j_call: TRBJ1-3
v_call: TRBV6-5
clone_size: NA
cdr3_nt: TGTGCCAGCAGTACTTGGACAGGCGACACCATATATTTT
cdr3_aa: CASSTWTGDTIYF

d_call: TRBD1
j_call: TRBJ1-3
v_call: TRBV9
clone_size: NA
cdr3_nt: TGTGCCAGCAGCGAGGGACAGGGCTCTGGAAACACCATATATTTT
cdr3_aa: CASSEGQGSGNTIYF

d_call: TRBD2
j_call: TRBJ2-7
v_call: TRBV10-3
clone_size: NA
cdr3_nt: TGTGCCATCGGAACTAGCGGGAGAATCTACGAGCAGTACTTC
cdr3_aa: CAIGTSGRIYEQYF

d_call: NA
j_call: TRBJ2-5
v_call: TRBV5-4
clone_size: NA
cdr3_nt: TGTGCCAGCAGCTTGGACGGGAGCGACCACGAGACCCAGTACTTC
cdr3_aa: CASSLDGSDHETQYF

d_call: NA
j_call: TRBJ1-3
v_call: TRBV28
clone_size: NA
cdr3_nt: TGTGCCAGCGGGGACATTTTTCGCAGCTCTGGAAACACCATATATTTT
cdr3_aa: CASGDIFRSSGNTIYF